This is a list of T cell receptor beta chains from one sample in a study of identical twins. TCRdb itself ran the 5' RACE reads through MiXCR, one entry per CDR3 protein. This table has hundreds of thousands of distinct CDR3 sequences, more than 20% appearing once. These data are also associated with another study on T cells expressing NK-cell markers.

Sample: CD4+ T cells sorted from blood. These receptors all come from a woman between 18 and 29 years old in good health. CDR3s include the opening cysteine and the closing phenylalanine or tryptophan.

J: TRBJ2-2; V: TRBV5-1; CDR3: CASLEPNTGELFF
J: TRBJ1-5; V: TRBV6-1; CDR3: CASSVQGSNQPQHF
J: TRBJ2-7; V: TRBV4-3; CDR3: CASSHTFEGPYEQYF
J: TRBJ2-2; V: TRBV7-9; CDR3: CAPLGGVGELFF
J: TRBJ2-7; V: TRBV7-8; CDR3: CASSFSGMGYEQYF
J: TRBJ2-5; V: TRBV5-1; CDR3: CACGLAVQETQYF
J: TRBJ2-1; V: TRBV4-2; CDR3: CASSQGTSGRSNEQFF
J: TRBJ1-1; V: TRBV20-1; CDR3: CSARDPRQGSGAFF
J: TRBJ1-4; V: TRBV27; CDR3: CASSLGTHNEKLFF
J: TRBJ2-7; V: TRBV6-1; CDR3: CASRNRDTGSYEQYF
J: TRBJ2-7; V: TRBV6-1; CDR3: CASSPRSGAYEQYF
J: TRBJ1-5; V: TRBV12-3/TRBV12-4; CDR3: CASSLLRQPQHF
J: TRBJ2-6; V: TRBV6-2/TRBV6-3; CDR3: CASSPSFGANVLTF
J: TRBJ2-7; V: TRBV20-1; CDR3: CSARFSGRAGEQYF
J: TRBJ2-5; V: TRBV2; CDR3: CASRGVDETQYF
J: TRBJ1-6; V: TRBV6-1; CDR3: CASAPGTGTYNSPLHF
J: TRBJ1-1; V: TRBV10-2; CDR3: CASRRTDLNTEAFF
J: TRBJ2-1; V: TRBV7-2; CDR3: CASSLAFGRYNEQFF
J: TRBJ2-5; V: TRBV6-5; CDR3: CASSYLKTDGAQYF
J: TRBJ2-1; V: TRBV9; CDR3: CASSPRGTAHFSYNEQFF
J: TRBJ2-1; V: TRBV20-1; CDR3: CSASRRVYNEQFF
J: TRBJ2-1; V: TRBV10-3; CDR3: CAIKGLAASNEQFF
J: TRBJ1-1; V: TRBV7-7; CDR3: CASSPACRRAFF
J: TRBJ2-6; V: TRBV12-5; CDR3: CASGLGPARTNVLTF
J: TRBJ2-7; V: TRBV12-3/TRBV12-4; CDR3: CASSYGLSGEQYF
J: TRBJ1-1; V: TRBV9; CDR3: CASSVVPLGTEAFF
J: TRBJ2-2; V: TRBV20-1; CDR3: CSASQGANTGELFF
J: TRBJ1-2; V: TRBV7-2; CDR3: CASSSKSGYGYTF
J: TRBJ2-7; V: TRBV23-1; CDR3: CASSHPGGVLAGYDEQYF
J: TRBJ1-1; V: TRBV5-1; CDR3: CASSLDPGGQTEAFF
J: TRBJ2-6; V: TRBV5-6; CDR3: CASSNGPIGANVLTF
J: TRBJ2-6; V: TRBV27; CDR3: CASRSLMFGWSGANVLTF
J: TRBJ2-7; V: TRBV27; CDR3: CASSSNRQGDREQYF
J: TRBJ2-7; V: TRBV4-2; CDR3: CASSHGGYSSYEQYF
J: TRBJ2-5; V: TRBV12-3/TRBV12-4; CDR3: CASSLLGTGGETQYF
J: TRBJ1-1; V: TRBV7-3; CDR3: CASSLTTSGVNTEAFF
J: TRBJ2-7; V: TRBV20-1; CDR3: CSARDSTSGYAYEQYF